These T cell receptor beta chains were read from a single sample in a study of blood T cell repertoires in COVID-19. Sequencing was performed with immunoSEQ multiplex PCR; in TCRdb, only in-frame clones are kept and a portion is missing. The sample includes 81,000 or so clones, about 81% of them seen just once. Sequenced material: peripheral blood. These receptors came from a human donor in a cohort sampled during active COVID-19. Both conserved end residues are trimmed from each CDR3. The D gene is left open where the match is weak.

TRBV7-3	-	ASSPRGGTEAF
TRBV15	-	ATSRPLGGGGYT
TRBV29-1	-	SVARGSNQPQH
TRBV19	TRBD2	ASSLRGSGGTDTQY
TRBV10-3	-	AISWGGGSSYEQY
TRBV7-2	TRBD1	ASSSTGVNQPQH
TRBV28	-	ASSVPDREVPYEQY
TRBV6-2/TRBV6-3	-	ASSYDGAQGNIQY
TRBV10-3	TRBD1	AIRAAGGHNSPLH
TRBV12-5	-	ARGPWDKQTYEQY
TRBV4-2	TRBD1	ASSPLGQGLEQY
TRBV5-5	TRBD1	ASSPGQGDEQY
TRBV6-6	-	ASSFPGGGVNEQF
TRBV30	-	AWNVAGIRGNTIY
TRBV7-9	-	ASSGQVGPQH
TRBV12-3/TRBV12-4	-	ASSPPGDYEQY
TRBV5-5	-	ASSPGDGLAKNIQY
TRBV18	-	ASSPTDTSRGNTIY
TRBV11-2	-	ASSLDKDAAGAGNTIY
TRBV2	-	ASLRAGSYQETQY
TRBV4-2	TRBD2	ASSPGLAGGTSTDTQY
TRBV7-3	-	ASSLSRGSSYNEQF
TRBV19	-	ASLGARTANTGELF
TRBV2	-	ASSSSKTGDNSPLH
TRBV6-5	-	ASTGPLDTQY
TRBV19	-	ATRSGRYNSPLH
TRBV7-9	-	ASSFKASGRTDTQY
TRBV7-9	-	ASTASSYNSPLH
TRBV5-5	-	ASRFPGNNEQF
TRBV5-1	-	ASSLEGRGHQPQH
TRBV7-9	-	ASRGRNYEQY
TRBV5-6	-	ASSYRQPSSYNSPLH
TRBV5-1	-	ASSLAARTAYNEQF
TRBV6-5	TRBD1	AIKGQGNEQY
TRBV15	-	ATSRDELPNNEQF
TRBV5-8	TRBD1	ASSLVGQGYGYT
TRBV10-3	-	AISAAGNTEAF
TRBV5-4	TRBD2	ASSAGERGGSGYNEQF
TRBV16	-	ASSQGSRRRGYT
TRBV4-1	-	ASSQGTPVSYEQY
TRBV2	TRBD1	ASSPQGAADTQY
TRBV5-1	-	ASSLGGEGTEAF
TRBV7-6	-	ASSSEPRGTGELF
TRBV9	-	ASSARLESYNEQF
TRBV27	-	ASSFLSQGHNSPLH
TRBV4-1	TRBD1	ASSRGQGLLNEQF
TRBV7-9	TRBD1	ASSPFRQGSYEQY
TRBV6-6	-	ATNSGGYNEQF
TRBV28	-	ASSPMPRDILWKHTIY
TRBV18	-	ASSPSRGYGYT
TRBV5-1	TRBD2	ASSWRGAGDNEQF
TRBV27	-	ASRPRLGYGYT
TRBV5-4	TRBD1	ASSPGQGLGGYT
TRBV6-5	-	ASSRTTNQPQH
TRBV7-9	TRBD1	ASSPQGAIRNTEAF
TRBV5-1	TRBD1	ASSLGQGAMNTEAF
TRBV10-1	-	ASSDPGQETQY
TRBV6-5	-	ASANSNTQY
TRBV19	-	ASTDQGRYGYT
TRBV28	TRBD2	ASRPRLAGLYEQY